This is a list of T cell receptor beta chains from one sample in a study of regulatory T cells in long-lasting Graves disease. MiXCR was run by TCRdb on the multiplex PCR reads, yielding one entry per CDR3 protein. Of a few hundred thousand distinct CDR3 sequences listed, about 22% are singletons. The sequencing here drew on peripheral blood mononuclear cells (PBMCs), taken when the disease was refractory, from a patient treated with antithyroid drugs. These receptors all come from a female donor with Graves disease. Both conserved end residues are part of each CDR3. A D gene is named only where the DNA matches it firmly. Not every row has a clone size; where given, it reads once, few, many or a size class.

size	length	V	D	J	DNA	CDR3
few	14	TRBV4-1	.	TRBJ2-5	TGCGCCAGCAGCCAACAAGCGGACCAAGAGACCCAGTACTTC	CASSQQADQETQYF
many	15	TRBV9	.	TRBJ2-3	TGTGCCAGCAGCCCTTCAGGGAGTAGCACAGATACGCAGTATTTT	CASSPSGSSTDTQYF
many	15	TRBV7-9	.	TRBJ2-2	TGTGCCAGCAGCCAGGGACTTCAGAACACCGGGGAGCTGTTTTTT	CASSQGLQNTGELFF
few	16	TRBV12-3/TRBV12-4	TRBD1	TRBJ1-2	TGTGCCAGCAGTTTCGCCGGGACAGGGAGATTCTATGGCTACACCTTC	CASSFAGTGRFYGYTF
few	16	TRBV20-1	.	TRBJ1-5	TGCAGTGCTAAAGATTGGGGGGCCAATAGCAATCAGCCCCAGCATTTT	CSAKDWGANSNQPQHF
few	14	TRBV20-1	.	TRBJ2-1	TGCAGTGCTAGAGGGATGAGCTCCTACAATGAGCAGTTCTTC	CSARGMSSYNEQFF
.	15	TRBV9	.	TRBJ2-7	TGTGCCAGCAGCGTAGAAGTGGGGAGCTCCTACGAGCAGTACTTC	CASSVEVGSSYEQYF
few	15	TRBV5-1	TRBD1	TRBJ2-7	TGCGCCAGCAGCTTGGAATGGACAGGGGCCTACGAGCAGTACTTC	CASSLEWTGAYEQYF
many	12	TRBV19	TRBD2	TRBJ2-7	TGTGCCAGTAGTGTAGCGGGATACGAGCAGTACTTC	CASSVAGYEQYF
.	12	TRBV6-1	.	TRBJ1-2	TGTGCCAGCAGTCGTGACATGGACGGCTACACCTTC	CASSRDMDGYTF
many	15	TRBV2	.	TRBJ1-6	TGTGCCAGCAGAGTCGGAGGGGGGGCGAATTCACCCCTCCACTTT	CASRVGGGANSPLHF
few	14	TRBV20-1	TRBD1	TRBJ1-6	TGCAGTGCTACCCGACAGGGTGGGGATTCACCCCTCCACTTT	CSATRQGGDSPLHF
few	13	TRBV20-1	.	TRBJ2-5	TGCAGTGCTCGACAGGCACTTCGAGAGACCCAGTACTTC	CSARQALRETQYF
many	14	TRBV5-1	.	TRBJ1-2	TGCGCCAGCAGCACGGGACAACTTAACTATGGCTACACCTTC	CASSTGQLNYGYTF
many	11	TRBV7-2	.	TRBJ2-7	TGTGCCAGCAGCTCCTACTACGAGCAGTACTTC	CASSSYYEQYF
many	14	TRBV2	TRBD1	TRBJ1-2	TGTGCCAGCAGTTTCCCGGGACAGGGCCATGGCTACACCTTC	CASSFPGQGHGYTF